One T cell receptor beta chain is described in this entry. The antigen is unknown. This specimen comes from a study of cytomegalovirus exposure and HLA in healthy donors. Whole-study results and caveats: Sequencing had likely introduced a cluster of highly shared sequence variants as an artifact.

Germline CDR1 and CDR2: SGHNT and YENEEA. The CDR3 covers 14 residues. V lost 0 bases, J lost 5 bases, and 8 bases lay in between. PCR used 60 Vbeta primers and 13 Jbeta primers. Using immunoSEQ multiplex PCR, the repertoire was profiled, and TCRdb retains in-frame clones only, with some absent. Of roughly 180,000 clones in the sample, around 80% were seen once. The TCR originated in a woman between 50 and 59 years old in good health and CMV-seropositive. The gene calls are TRBV11-3 and TRBJ2-1, with D tentatively TRBD2 (5 bases). What was sequenced was PBMCs. The CDR3 DNA reads as TGTGCCAGCAGCTTAGATGGGCGGGACAATGAGCAGTTCTTC. Protein product: CASSLDGRDNEQFF.